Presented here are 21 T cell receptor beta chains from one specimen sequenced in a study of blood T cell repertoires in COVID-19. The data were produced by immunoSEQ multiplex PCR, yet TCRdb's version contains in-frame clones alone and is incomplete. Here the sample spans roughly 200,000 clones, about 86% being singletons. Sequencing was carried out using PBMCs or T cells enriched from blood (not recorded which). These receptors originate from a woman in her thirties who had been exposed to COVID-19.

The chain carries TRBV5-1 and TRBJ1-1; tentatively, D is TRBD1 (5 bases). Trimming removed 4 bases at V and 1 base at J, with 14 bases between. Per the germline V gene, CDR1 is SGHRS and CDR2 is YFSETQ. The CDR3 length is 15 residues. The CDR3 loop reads CASSPGGAGNTEAFF. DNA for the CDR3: TGCGCCAGCAGCCCCGGAGGGGCAGGGAACACTGAAGCTTTCTTT.

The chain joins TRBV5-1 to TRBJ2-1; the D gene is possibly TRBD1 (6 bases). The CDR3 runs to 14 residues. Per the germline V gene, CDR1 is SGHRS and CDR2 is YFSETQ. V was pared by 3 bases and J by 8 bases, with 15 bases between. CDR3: CASSWQGRGDEQFF. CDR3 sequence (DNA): TGCGCCAGCAGCTGGCAGGGGAGAGGGGATGAGCAGTTCTTC.

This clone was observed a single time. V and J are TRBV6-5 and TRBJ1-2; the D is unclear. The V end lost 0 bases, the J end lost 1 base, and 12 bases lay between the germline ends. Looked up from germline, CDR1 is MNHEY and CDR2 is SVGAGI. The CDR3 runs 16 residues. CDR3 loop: CASSYSKQHLNYGYTF. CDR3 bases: TGTGCCAGCAGTTACTCGAAACAGCACCTTAACTATGGCTACACCTTC.

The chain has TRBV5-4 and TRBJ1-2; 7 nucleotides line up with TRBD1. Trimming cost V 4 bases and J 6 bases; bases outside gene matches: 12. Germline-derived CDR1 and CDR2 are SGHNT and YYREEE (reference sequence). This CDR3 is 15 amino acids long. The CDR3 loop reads CASSPGQVERDGYTF. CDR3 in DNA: TGTGCCAGCAGCCCTGGACAGGTGGAACGGGATGGCTACACCTTC.

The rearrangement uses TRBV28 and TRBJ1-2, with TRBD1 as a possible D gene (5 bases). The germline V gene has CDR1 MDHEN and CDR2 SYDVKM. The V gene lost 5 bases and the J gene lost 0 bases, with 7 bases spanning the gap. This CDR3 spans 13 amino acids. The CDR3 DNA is TGTGCCAGCAGTACGGGGGCTAACTATGGCTACACCTTC. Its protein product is CASSTGANYGYTF.

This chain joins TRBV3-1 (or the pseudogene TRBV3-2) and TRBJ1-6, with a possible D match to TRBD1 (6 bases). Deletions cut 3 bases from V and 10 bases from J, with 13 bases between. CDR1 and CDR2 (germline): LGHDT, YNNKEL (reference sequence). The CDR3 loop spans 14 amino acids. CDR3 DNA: TGTGCCAGCAGCCACCCAGGGGTCGGGTCACCCCTCCACTTT. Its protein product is CASSHPGVGSPLHF.

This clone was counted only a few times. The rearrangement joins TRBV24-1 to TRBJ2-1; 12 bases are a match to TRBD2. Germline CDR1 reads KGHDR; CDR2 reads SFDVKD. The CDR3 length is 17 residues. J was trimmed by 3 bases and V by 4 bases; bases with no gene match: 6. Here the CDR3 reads CATSDPGLAGLYNEQFF. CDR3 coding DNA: TGTGCCACCAGTGACCCGGGACTAGCGGGCCTCTACAATGAGCAGTTCTTC.

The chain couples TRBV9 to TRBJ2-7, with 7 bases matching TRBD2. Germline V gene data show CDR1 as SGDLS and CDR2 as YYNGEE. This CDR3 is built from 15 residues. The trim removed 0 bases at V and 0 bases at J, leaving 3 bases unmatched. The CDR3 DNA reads TGTGCCAGCAGCGTAGGGGAGGGGAGCTCCTACGAGCAGTACTTC. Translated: CASSVGEGSSYEQYF.

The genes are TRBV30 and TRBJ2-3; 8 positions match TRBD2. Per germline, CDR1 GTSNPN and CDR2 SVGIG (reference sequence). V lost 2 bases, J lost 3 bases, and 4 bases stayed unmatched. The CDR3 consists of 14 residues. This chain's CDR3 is CAWSRTSRTDTQYF. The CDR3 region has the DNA TGTGCCTGGAGTAGGACTAGCCGGACAGATACGCAGTATTTT.

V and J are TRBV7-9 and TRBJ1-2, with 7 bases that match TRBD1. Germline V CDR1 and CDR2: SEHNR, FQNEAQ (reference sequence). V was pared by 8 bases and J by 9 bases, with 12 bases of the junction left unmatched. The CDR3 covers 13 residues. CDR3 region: CASGPRDSYRYTF. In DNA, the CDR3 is TGTGCCAGCGGCCCTAGGGACAGTTATCGCTACACCTTC.

The CDR3 bases are TGTGCCAGCAGCAAACCTAGCGGGGGGGCAGGAGATACGCAGTATTTT. This gives the protein CASSKPSGGAGDTQYF. This chain joins TRBV7-6 and TRBJ2-3, with 12 bases aligning to TRBD2. This CDR3 has 16 amino acids. Trimming cost V 5 bases and J 5 bases; bases outside gene matches: 8. Germline loops: CDR1 SGHVS, CDR2 FNYEAQ.

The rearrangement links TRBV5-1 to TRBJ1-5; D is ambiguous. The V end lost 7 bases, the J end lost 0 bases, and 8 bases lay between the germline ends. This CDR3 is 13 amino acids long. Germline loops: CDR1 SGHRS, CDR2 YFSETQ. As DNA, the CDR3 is TGCGCCAGCTCCGTAGATAGCAATCAGCCCCAGCATTTT. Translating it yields CASSVDSNQPQHF.

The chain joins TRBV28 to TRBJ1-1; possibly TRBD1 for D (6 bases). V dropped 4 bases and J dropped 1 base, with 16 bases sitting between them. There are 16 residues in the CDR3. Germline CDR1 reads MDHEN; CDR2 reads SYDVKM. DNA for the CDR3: TGTGCCAGCAGTTACGACGTTAAGGGACAGAACACTGAAGCTTTCTTT. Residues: CASSYDVKGQNTEAFF.

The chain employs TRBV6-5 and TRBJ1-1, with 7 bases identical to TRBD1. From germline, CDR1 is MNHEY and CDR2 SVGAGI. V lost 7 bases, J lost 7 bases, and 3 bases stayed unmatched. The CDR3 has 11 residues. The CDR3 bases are TGTGCCAGCAAAAGACAGGGTGAAGCTTTCTTT. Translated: CASKRQGEAFF.

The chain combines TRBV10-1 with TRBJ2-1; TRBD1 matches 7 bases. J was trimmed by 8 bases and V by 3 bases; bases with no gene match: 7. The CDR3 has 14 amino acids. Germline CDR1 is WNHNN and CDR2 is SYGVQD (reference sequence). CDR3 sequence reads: CASSDPRTGYEQFF. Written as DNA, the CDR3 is TGCGCCAGCAGTGACCCTAGGACAGGATATGAGCAGTTCTTC.

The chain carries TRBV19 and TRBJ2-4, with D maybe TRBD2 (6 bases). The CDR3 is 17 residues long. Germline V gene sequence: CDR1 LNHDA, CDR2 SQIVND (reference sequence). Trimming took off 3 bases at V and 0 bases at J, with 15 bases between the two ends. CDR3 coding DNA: TGTGCCAGTAGTATTCAGCAGGACTACTTAGCCAAAAACATTCAGTACTTC. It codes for CASSIQQDYLAKNIQYF.

The chain's CDR3 is CAWSRTGGRQYF. The CDR3 DNA is TGTGCCTGGAGCCGGACAGGAGGCCGTCAGTACTTC. The chain couples TRBV30 to TRBJ2-7; TRBD1 matches at 7 bases. V dropped 3 bases and J dropped 10; count of bases not matched to a gene: 9. The CDR3 consists of 12 residues. CDR1 is GTSNPN, CDR2 SVGIG, per germline (reference sequence). The full variable domain, completed using reference TRBV30 and TRBJ2-7, is SQTIHQWPATLVQPVGSPLSLECTVEGTSNPNLYWYRQAAGRGLQLLFYSVGIGQISSEVPQNLSASRPQDRQFILSSKKLLLSDSGFYLCAWSRTGGRQYFGPGTRLTVT.

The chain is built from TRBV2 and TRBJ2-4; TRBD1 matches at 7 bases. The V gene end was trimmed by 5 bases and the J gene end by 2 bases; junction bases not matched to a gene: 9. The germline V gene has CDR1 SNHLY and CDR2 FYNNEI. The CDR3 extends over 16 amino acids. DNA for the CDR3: TGTGCCAGCAGTCCCCTTAAGGGGGCCTCCAAAAACATTCAGTACTTC. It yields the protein CASSPLKGASKNIQYF.

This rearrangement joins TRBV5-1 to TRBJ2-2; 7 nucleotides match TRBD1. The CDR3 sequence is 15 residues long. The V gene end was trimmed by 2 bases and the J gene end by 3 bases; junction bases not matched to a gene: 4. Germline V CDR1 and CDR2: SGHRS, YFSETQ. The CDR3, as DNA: TGCGCCAGCAGCTTACAGGGGCGGGACACCGGGGAGCTGTTTTTT. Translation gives CASSLQGRDTGELFF. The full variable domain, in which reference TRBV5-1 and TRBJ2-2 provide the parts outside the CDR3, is KAGVTQTPRYLIKTRGQQVTLSCSPISGHRSVSWYQQTPGQGLQFLFEYFSETQRNKGNFPGRFSGRQFSNSRSEMNVSTLELGDSALYLCASSLQGRDTGELFFGEGSRLTVL.

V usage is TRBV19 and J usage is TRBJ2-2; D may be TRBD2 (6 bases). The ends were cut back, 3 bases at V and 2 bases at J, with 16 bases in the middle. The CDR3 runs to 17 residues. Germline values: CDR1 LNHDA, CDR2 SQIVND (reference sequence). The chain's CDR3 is CASSMGLRTFNTGELFF. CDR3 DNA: TGTGCCAGTAGTATGGGACTGAGAACCTTTAACACCGGGGAGCTGTTTTTT.

The CDR3 sequence is CASSQQAGTGFYGYTF. CDR3 bases: TGTGCCAGCAGCCAACAGGCCGGGACAGGGTTCTATGGCTACACCTTC. The genes are TRBV7-9 and TRBJ1-2; 9 bases line up with TRBD1. CDR1 is SEHNR and CDR2 is FQNEAQ in the germline V gene (reference sequence). J lost 4 bases, V lost 5 bases, and 11 bases had no gene match. The CDR3 has 16 amino acids.